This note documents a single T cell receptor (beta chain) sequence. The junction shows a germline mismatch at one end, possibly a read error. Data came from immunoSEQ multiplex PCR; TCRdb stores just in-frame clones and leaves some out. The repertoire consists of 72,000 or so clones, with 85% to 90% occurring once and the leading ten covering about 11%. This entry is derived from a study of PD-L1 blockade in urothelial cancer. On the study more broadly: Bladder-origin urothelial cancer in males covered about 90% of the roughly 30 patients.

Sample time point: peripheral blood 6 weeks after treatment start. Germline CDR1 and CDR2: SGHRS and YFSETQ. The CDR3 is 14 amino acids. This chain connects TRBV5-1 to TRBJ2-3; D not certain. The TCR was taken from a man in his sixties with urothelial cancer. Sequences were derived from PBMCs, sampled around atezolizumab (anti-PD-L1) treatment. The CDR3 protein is CASSLELSTDTQYF. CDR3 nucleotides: TGCGCCAGCAGTTTGGAGCTGAGCACAGATACGCAGTATTTT.